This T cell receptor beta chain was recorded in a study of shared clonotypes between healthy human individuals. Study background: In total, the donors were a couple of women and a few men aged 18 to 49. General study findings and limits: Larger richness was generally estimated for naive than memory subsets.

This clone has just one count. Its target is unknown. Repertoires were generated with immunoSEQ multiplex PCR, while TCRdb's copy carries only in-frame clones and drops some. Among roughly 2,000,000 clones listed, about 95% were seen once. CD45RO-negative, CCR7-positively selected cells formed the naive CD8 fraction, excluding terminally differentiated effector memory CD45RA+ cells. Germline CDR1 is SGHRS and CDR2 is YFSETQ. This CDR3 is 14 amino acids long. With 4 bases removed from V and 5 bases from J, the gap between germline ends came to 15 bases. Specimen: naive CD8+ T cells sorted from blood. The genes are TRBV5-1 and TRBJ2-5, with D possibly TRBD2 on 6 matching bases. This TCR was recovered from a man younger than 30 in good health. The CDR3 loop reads CASSPPGGGETQYF. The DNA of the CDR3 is TGCGCCAGCAGCCCCCCCGGGGGTGGGGAGACCCAGTACTTC.